The 22 T cell receptor beta chains below come from one sample, sequenced in a study of radiotherapy plus CTLA-4 blockade in lung cancer. Data came from immunoSEQ multiplex PCR; TCRdb stores just in-frame clones and leaves some out. Of 55,000 to 85,000 clones listed, around 76% are singletons. The sequenced sample was peripheral blood, obtained from a patient treated with radiotherapy plus ipilimumab. These receptors originate from a human donor with non-small cell lung cancer whose response to radiotherapy plus ipilimumab could not be evaluated. Some clones in this sample may be carry-over from other donors' samples.

This rearrangement joins TRBV7-4 to TRBJ2-7, with a possible D match to TRBD1 (5 bases). V was trimmed by 1 base and J by 0 bases, leaving 7 bases between them. The CDR3 is made up of 14 amino acids. Germline CDR1 and CDR2: SGHVT and SQSDAQ. CDR3 amino acids: CASSLVDSSYEQYF. The CDR3 coding sequence is TGTGCCAGCAGCTTAGTCGACAGCTCCTACGAGCAGTACTTC. The entire variable domain, with the rest obtained from reference TRBV7-4 and TRBJ2-7, is as follows: GAGVSQSPRYKVAKRGRDVALRCDSISGHVTLYWYRQTLGQGSEVLTYSQSDAQRDKSGRPSGRFSAERPERSVSTLKIQRTEQGDSAVYLCASSLVDSSYEQYFGPGTRLTVT.

This rearrangement joins TRBV10-3 to TRBJ2-3, with 7 bases aligning to TRBD1. The germline gives CDR1 ENHRY, CDR2 SYGVKD. The CDR3 covers 15 residues. V was clipped by 7 bases and J by 4 bases; unmatched bases: 11. The CDR3 nucleotides are TGTGCCATCACCCAAGGGGCAGGGGGATCAGATACGCAGTATTTT. Amino acids: CAITQGAGGSDTQYF.

The genes are TRBV6-5 and TRBJ2-5, with 8 bases aligning to TRBD2. The CDR3 is made up of 16 amino acids. The trim removed 2 bases at V and 4 bases at J, leaving 9 bases unmatched. Germline assignment: CDR1 MNHEY and CDR2 SVGAGI. In DNA form, the CDR3 reads TGTGCCAGCAGTTACGGTGCGGGGGGTTCAGGAGAGACCCAGTACTTC. It translates to CASSYGAGGSGETQYF.

The rearrangement uses TRBV6-5 and TRBJ2-5; TRBD1 is a possible D gene (5 bases). The J call is doubtful: the DNA matches TRBJ2-7 better. Germline-derived CDR1 and CDR2 are MNHEY and SVGAGI. There are 14 residues in the CDR3. CDR3 sequence: CASSYGQGFYEQYF. In DNA form, the CDR3 reads TGTGCCAGCAGTTACGGGCAGGGTTTTTACGAGCAGTACTTC.

The V and J genes are TRBV27 and TRBJ2-7; 7 bases are shared with TRBD1. Per germline, CDR1 MNHEY and CDR2 SMNVEV (reference sequence). V lost 8 bases and J lost 2; bases outside the gene matches: 9. The CDR3 totals 14 residues. DNA for the CDR3: TGTGCCAGCGCCCGACAGGGAAGGGCCTACGAGCAGTACTTC. This gives the protein CASARQGRAYEQYF.

The rearrangement joins TRBV11-2 to TRBJ1-4; unclear D gene. CDR3 length: 13 amino acids. The germline V gene encodes CDR1 SGHAT and CDR2 FQNNGV. The V end was cut by 5 bases, the J end by 5 bases, with 9 bases between. The CDR3 coding sequence is TGTGCCAGCAGCGTCCCCACAAATGAAAAACTGTTTTTT. Encoded protein: CASSVPTNEKLFF.

CDR3 in amino acids: CASTLQGDLYEQYF. CDR3 bases: TGTGCCAGCACCCTACAGGGGGACCTCTACGAGCAGTACTTC. V is TRBV6-6 and J is TRBJ2-7; 8 bases match TRBD1. The V gene's germline CDR1 is MNHNY and CDR2 SVGAGI (reference sequence). The V and J ends lost 7 bases and 3 bases, in that order; junction bases with no gene match: 8. The CDR3 totals 14 residues.

This CDR3 is CASSLTGTPGDTQYF. In nucleotides, the CDR3 is TGCGCCAGCAGCTTGACGGGCACCCCGGGGGATACGCAGTATTTT. The rearrangement links TRBV5-1 to TRBJ2-3; D possibly corresponds to TRBD2 (5 bases). V was clipped by 1 base and J by 6 bases, with 15 bases between them. This CDR3 has 15 residues. CDR1 is SGHRS, CDR2 YFSETQ, per germline.

The chain links TRBV12-5 to TRBJ2-2; perhaps TRBD1 as D (6 bases). CDR1 and CDR2 from the germline V gene are LGHNT and FRNRAP. This CDR3 contains 19 residues. V lost 2 bases, J lost 2 bases, and 21 bases lay in between. In DNA form, the CDR3 reads TGTGCTAGTGGTTTGCGGTTGTGGGGGACACCTCAAAACACCGGGGAGCTGTTTTTT. It translates to CASGLRLWGTPQNTGELFF.

V and J are TRBV10-3 and TRBJ1-2, with 8 nucleotides matching TRBD1. The germline CDR1 and CDR2 sequences are ENHRY and SYGVKD. The V and J ends lost 5 bases and 0 bases, in that order; junction bases with no gene match: 2. The CDR3 consists of 14 residues. In DNA, the CDR3 is TGTGCCATCAGTCCAGGGGGCGCTAACTATGGCTACACCTTC. The encoded protein is CAISPGGANYGYTF.

The chain links TRBV10-2 to TRBJ2-3; 7 bases match TRBD2. The germline CDR1 and CDR2 sequences are WSHSY and SAAADI. The CDR3 covers 16 residues. V lost 2 bases, J lost 6 bases, and 11 bases stayed unmatched. The CDR3 protein is CASSEPFVAGDDTQYF. The CDR3 DNA follows: TGCGCCAGCAGTGAGCCTTTTGTGGCGGGGGATGATACGCAGTATTTT.

The chain employs TRBV11-2 and TRBJ2-4; D possibly corresponds to TRBD1 (5 bases). Looked up from germline, CDR1 is SGHAT and CDR2 is FQNNGV. This CDR3 spans 12 amino acids. V was trimmed by 8 bases and J by 7 bases, leaving 12 bases between them. CDR3 DNA sequence: TGTGCCAGCTCTCGGGCAGGGAACATTCAGTACTTC. Translation gives CASSRAGNIQYF.

This clone appeared once. The chain carries TRBV6-6 and TRBJ2-7; 9 bases map to TRBD2. The CDR3 totals 16 residues. Germline V gives CDR1 MNHNY, CDR2 SVGAGI (reference sequence). V trimming: 4 bases; J trimming: 2 bases; junction bases outside the gene matches: 9. Here the CDR3 DNA reads TGTGCCAGCAGTTCCCCCGGGCTAGCGGGGACCTACGAGCAGTACTTC. It yields the protein CASSSPGLAGTYEQYF.

The chain links TRBV6-5 to TRBJ1-1; D is ambiguous. This CDR3 spans 13 amino acids. The germline V and J ends were trimmed by 4 bases and 5 bases, with 11 bases remaining between them. Germline V gene lookup returns CDR1 MNHEY and CDR2 SVGAGI. CDR3 sequence: CASSSSRSTEAFF. The DNA for the CDR3 is TGTGCCAGCAGTTCTAGCCGCTCGACTGAAGCTTTCTTT.

CDR3 loop: CASRVTGTGTKNIQYF. The CDR3 DNA reads as TGTGCCAGCAGGGTGACCGGGACAGGGACTAAAAACATTCAGTACTTC. The rearrangement links TRBV6-6 to TRBJ2-4; 9 bases fit TRBD1. This CDR3 region has 16 residues. The V segment lost 6 bases and the J segment 4 bases; nucleotides outside the gene matches: 10. Per germline, CDR1 MNHNY and CDR2 SVGAGI (reference sequence).

The chain couples TRBV7-2 to TRBJ1-1; 7 bases align to TRBD1. The J segment lost 1 base and the V segment lost 0 bases, leaving 8 bases of the junction unmatched. In germline, CDR1 is SGHTA, CDR2 FQGNSA. The CDR3 contains 17 residues. The CDR3 DNA is TGTGCCAGCAGCTTAGCCTTTTTGGGACAGAAGAACACTGAAGCTTTCTTT. It encodes CASSLAFLGQKNTEAFF. The full variable domain, rest sourced from reference TRBV7-2 and TRBJ1-1, is GAGVSQSPSNKVTEKGKDVELRCDPISGHTALYWYRQSLGQGLEFLIYFQGNSAPDKSGLPSDRFSAERTGGSVSTLTIQRTQQEDSAVYLCASSLAFLGQKNTEAFFGQGTRLTVV.

This clone was seen a single time. The chain joins TRBV5-1 to TRBJ2-7; D possibly corresponds to TRBD2 (7 bases). The germline CDR1 and CDR2 sequences are SGHRS and YFSETQ. The CDR3 has 16 amino acids. V was trimmed by 0 bases and J by 10 bases, leaving 23 bases between them. The CDR3: CASSLGGFFGGPDQYF. The DNA of the CDR3 is TGCGCCAGCAGCTTGGGAGGGTTTTTCGGGGGGCCGGACCAGTACTTC.

This rearrangement joins TRBV4-2 to TRBJ1-2, with 7 positions matching TRBD1. This CDR3 has 14 amino acids. Germline assignment: CDR1 LGHNA and CDR2 YNFKEQ. V shed 0 bases, J shed 8 bases, and the junction held 6 bases outside the gene matches. The CDR3 sequence is CASSQDLAGGGYTF. The DNA for the CDR3 is TGTGCCAGCAGCCAAGATCTGGCAGGGGGAGGCTACACCTTC.

V gene TRBV4-2 combines with J gene TRBJ1-5, with 9 bases matching TRBD1. The CDR3 runs to 15 residues. Germline CDR1 reads LGHNA; CDR2 reads YNFKEQ. Losses at the gene ends were 3 bases for V and 9 bases for J; bases not matched to a gene: 9. The CDR3 spells CASSQEGQGWWPQHF. The CDR3 region has the DNA TGTGCCAGCAGCCAGGAGGGACAGGGATGGTGGCCCCAGCATTTT.

With regard to this clone: Sequence at one end of the junction differs from germline and may be a read error. CDR3 sequence (DNA): TGTGCCAGCAGCCAAGGAGGGCGATTCCGTCGGTTC. As protein: CASSQGGRFRRF. The V and J genes are TRBV7-2 and TRBJ2-7; TRBD2 might be the D (6 bases). Per germline, CDR1 SGHTA and CDR2 FQGNSA. The CDR3 runs 12 residues.

This clone has only one observation. The chain recombines TRBV2 with TRBJ1-2, with 7 nucleotides matching TRBD1. The CDR3 has 13 amino acids. The V segment lost 0 bases and the J segment 9 bases; nucleotides outside the gene matches: 4. The germline CDR1 and CDR2 sequences are SNHLY and FYNNEI. For the CDR3, the DNA is TGTGCCAGCAGTGAAGCAGCAGGGGGGCGCTACACCTTC. The encoded protein is CASSEAAGGRYTF.

This chain connects TRBV7-9 to TRBJ2-7; 9 bases line up with TRBD1. Losses at the gene ends were 2 bases for V and 2 bases for J; bases not matched to a gene: 7. Germline V CDR1 and CDR2: SEHNR, FQNEAQ (reference sequence). The CDR3 runs 16 residues. CDR3 residues: CASSLWDREPTYEQYF. CDR3 coding DNA: TGTGCCAGCAGCTTATGGGACAGGGAACCCACCTACGAGCAGTACTTC.